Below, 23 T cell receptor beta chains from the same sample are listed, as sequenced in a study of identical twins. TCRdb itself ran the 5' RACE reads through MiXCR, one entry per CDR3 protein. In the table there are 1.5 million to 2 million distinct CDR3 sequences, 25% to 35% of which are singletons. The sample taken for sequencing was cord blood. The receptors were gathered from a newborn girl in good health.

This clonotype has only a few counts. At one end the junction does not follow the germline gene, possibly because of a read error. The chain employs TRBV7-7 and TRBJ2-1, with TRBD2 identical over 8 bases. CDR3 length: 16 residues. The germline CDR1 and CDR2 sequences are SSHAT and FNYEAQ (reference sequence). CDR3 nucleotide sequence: TGTGCTAGCAGCTCGTTGGACGGGAGGGCCTTTAGTGAGCAGTTCTTC. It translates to CASSSLDGRAFSEQFF.

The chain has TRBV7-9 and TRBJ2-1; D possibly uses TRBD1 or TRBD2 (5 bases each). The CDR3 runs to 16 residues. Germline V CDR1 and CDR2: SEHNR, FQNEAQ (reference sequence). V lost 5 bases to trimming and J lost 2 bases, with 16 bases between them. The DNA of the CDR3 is TGTGCCAGCAGCGCCTTGGGGACGCCTACCTACAATGAGCAGTTCTTC. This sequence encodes CASSALGTPTYNEQFF.

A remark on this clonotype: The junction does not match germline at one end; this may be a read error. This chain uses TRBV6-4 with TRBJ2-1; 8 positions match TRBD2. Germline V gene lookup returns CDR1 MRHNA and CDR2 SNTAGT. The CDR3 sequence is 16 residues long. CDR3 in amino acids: CASSDRSGGPLNERFF. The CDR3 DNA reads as TGTGCCAGCAGTGACCGTTCGGGAGGGCCCCTAAATGAGCGGTTCTTC.

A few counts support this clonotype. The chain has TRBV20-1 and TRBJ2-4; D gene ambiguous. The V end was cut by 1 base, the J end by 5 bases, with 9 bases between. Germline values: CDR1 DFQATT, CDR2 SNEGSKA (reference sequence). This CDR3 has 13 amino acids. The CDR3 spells CSARVGVENIQYF. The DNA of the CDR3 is TGCAGTGCTAGAGTGGGCGTTGAAAACATTCAGTACTTC.

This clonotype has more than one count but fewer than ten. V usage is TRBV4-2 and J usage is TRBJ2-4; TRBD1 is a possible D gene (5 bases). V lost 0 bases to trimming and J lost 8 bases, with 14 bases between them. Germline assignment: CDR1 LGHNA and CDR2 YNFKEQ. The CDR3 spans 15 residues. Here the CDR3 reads CASSQDLGVGDIQYF. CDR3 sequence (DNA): TGTGCCAGCAGCCAAGATTTAGGGGTAGGGGACATTCAGTACTTC.

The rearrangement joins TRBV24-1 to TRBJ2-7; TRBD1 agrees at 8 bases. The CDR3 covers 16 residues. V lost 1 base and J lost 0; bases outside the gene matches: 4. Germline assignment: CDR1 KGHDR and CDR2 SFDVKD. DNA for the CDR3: TGTGCCACCAGTGATTTCCGGGACAGGAGCTCCTACGAGCAGTACTTC. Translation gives CATSDFRDRSSYEQYF.

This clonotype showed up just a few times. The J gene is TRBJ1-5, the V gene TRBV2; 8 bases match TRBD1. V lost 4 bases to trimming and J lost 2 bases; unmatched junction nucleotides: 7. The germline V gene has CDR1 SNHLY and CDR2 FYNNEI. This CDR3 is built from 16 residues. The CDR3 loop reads CASSVFWGQGNQPQHF. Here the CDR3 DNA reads TGTGCCAGCAGTGTTTTTTGGGGACAGGGCAATCAGCCCCAGCATTTT. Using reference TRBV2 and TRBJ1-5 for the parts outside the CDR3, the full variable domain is EPEVTQTPSHQVTQMGQEVILRCVPISNHLYFYWYRQILGQKVEFLVSFYNNEISEKSEIFDDQFSVERPDGSNFTLKIRSTKLEDSAMYFCASSVFWGQGNQPQHFGDGTRLSIL.

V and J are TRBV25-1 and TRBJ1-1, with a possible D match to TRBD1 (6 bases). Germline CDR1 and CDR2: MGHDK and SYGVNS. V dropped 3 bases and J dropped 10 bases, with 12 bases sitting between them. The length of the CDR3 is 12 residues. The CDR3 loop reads CASSDPTGGAFF. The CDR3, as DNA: TGTGCCAGCAGTGACCCGACAGGCGGAGCTTTCTTT.

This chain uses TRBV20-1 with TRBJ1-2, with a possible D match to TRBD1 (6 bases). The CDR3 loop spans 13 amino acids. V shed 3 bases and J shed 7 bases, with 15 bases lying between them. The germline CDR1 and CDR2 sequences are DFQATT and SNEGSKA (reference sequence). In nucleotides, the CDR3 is TGCAGTGCTAGGATTGCAGGGGCAGGTGGCTACACCTTC. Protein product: CSARIAGAGGYTF.

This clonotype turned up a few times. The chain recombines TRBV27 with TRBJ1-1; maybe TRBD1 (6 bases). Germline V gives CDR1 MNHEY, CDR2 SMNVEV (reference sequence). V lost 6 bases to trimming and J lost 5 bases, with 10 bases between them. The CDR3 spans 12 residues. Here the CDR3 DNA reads TGTGCCAGCAGGGAGGGGGGGACTGAAGCTTTCTTT. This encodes CASREGGTEAFF.

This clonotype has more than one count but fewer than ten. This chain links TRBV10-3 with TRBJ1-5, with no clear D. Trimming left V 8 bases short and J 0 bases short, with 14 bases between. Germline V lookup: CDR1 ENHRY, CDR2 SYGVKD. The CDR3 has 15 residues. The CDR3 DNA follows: TGTGCCATCCGGGAAGGCTCTTATAGCAATCAGCCCCAGCATTTT. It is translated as CAIREGSYSNQPQHF.

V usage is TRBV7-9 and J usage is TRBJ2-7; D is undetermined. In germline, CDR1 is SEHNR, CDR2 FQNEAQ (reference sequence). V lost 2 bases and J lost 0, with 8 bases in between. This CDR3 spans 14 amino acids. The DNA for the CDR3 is TGTGCCAGCAGCTTACAGGTTAGCTCCTACGAGCAGTACTTC. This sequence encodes CASSLQVSSYEQYF.

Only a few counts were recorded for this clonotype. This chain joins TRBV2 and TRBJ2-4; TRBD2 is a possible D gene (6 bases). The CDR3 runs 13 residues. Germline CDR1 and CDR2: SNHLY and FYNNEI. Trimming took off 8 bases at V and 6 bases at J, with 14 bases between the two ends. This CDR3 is CASSRESLNIQYF. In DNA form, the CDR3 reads TGTGCCAGCTCCCGGGAGTCCCTAAACATTCAGTACTTC.

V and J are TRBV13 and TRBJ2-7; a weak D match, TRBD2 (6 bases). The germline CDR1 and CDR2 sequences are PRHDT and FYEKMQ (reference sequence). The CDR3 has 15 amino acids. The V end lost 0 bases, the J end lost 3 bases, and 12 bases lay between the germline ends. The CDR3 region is CASSLGWRGHYEQYF. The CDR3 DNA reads TGTGCCAGCAGCTTAGGCTGGAGGGGCCACTACGAGCAGTACTTC.

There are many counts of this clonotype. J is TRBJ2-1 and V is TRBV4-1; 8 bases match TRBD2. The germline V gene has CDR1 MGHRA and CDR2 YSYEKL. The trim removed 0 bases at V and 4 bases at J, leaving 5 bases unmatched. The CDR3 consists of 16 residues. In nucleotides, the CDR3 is TGCGCCAGCAGCCAAGAGAGCGGGAGATCTTACAATGAGCAGTTCTTC. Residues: CASSQESGRSYNEQFF.

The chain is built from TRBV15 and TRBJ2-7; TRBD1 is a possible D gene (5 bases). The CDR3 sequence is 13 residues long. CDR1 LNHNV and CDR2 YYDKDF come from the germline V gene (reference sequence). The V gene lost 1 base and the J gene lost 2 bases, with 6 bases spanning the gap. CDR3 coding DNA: TGTGCCACCAGCAGAGGGACAACCTACGAGCAGTACTTC. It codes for CATSRGTTYEQYF.

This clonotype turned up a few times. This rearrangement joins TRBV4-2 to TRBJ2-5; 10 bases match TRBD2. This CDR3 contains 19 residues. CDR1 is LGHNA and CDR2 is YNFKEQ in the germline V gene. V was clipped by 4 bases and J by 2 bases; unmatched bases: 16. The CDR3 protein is CASSLVSGGLFSQQETQYF. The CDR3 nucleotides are TGTGCCAGCAGCCTAGTTAGCGGGGGGCTTTTTTCCCAACAAGAGACCCAGTACTTC.

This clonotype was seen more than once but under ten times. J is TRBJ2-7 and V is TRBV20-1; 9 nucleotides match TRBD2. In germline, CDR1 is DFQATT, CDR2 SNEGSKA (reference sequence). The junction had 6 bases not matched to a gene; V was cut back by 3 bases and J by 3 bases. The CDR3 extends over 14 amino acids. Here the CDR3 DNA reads TGCAGTGCTAGGGGGGGACTAGCCATCTACGAGCAGTACTTC. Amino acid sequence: CSARGGLAIYEQYF.

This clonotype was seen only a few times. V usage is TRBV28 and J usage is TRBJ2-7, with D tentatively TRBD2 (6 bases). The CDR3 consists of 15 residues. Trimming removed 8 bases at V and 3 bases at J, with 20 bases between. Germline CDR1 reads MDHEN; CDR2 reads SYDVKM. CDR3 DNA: TGTGCCAGCCGCGGGAAAAAGCCGACCTTCTACGAGCAGTACTTC. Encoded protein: CASRGKKPTFYEQYF.

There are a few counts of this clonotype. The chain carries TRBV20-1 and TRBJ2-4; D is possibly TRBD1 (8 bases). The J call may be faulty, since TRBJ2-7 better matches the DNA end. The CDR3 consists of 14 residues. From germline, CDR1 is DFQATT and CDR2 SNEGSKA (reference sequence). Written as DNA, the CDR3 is TGCAGTGCTAGATGGACAGGGAGGGGCTACGAGCAGTACTTC. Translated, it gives CSARWTGRGYEQYF.

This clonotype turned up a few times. CDR3 nucleotides: TGTGCCATCAGTGATGGACTAGCGGGTGGCGATGATAGAGATACGCAGTATTTT. The encoded protein is CAISDGLAGGDDRDTQYF. The chain employs TRBV10-3 and TRBJ2-3; 11 nucleotides align to TRBD2. After removal of 3 bases from V and 5 bases from J, the junction contained 13 bases not matched to a gene. Germline lookup yields CDR1 ENHRY and CDR2 SYGVKD. The CDR3 has 18 residues.

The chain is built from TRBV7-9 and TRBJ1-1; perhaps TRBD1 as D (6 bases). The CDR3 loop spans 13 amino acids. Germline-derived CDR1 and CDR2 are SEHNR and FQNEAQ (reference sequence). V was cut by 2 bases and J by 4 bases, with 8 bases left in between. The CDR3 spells CASSLSGATEAFF. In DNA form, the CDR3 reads TGTGCCAGCAGCTTATCAGGGGCCACTGAAGCTTTCTTT.

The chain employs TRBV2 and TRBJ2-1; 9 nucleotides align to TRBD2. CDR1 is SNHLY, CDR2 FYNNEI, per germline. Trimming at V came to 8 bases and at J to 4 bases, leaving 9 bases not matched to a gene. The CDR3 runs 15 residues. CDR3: CASSAGGHGYNEQFF. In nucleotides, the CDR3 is TGTGCCAGCTCGGCGGGGGGGCACGGATACAATGAGCAGTTCTTC.